What follows are 30 T cell receptor beta chains derived from one specimen sequenced in a study of OX40 agonist ivuxolimab in advanced cancers. Sequencing used immunoSEQ multiplex PCR; TCRdb keeps in-frame clones, though not all of them. The sample includes about 79,000 clones, about 94% of them seen just once. Sample: CD4+ or CD8+ T cells sorted from blood, taken in a trial of the OX40 agonist ivuxolimab. The receptors were sampled from an adult with an advanced solid tumor such as melanoma, head and neck, liver or kidney cancer.

This chain joins TRBV9 and TRBJ1-1; 7 bases map to TRBD1. CDR1 is SGDLS, CDR2 YYNGEE, per germline. The V gene end was trimmed by 3 bases and the J gene end by 2 bases; junction bases not matched to a gene: 7. The CDR3 loop spans 15 amino acids. The CDR3 loop is CASSDAGGLNTEAFF. In nucleotides, the CDR3 is TGTGCCAGCAGCGACGCAGGGGGACTCAACACTGAAGCTTTCTTT. Supplemented by reference TRBV9 and TRBJ1-1, the full variable domain reads DSGVTQTPKHLITATGQRVTLRCSPRSGDLSVYWYQQSLDQGLQFLIQYYNGEERAKGNILERFSAQQFPDLHSELNLSSLELGDSALYFCASSDAGGLNTEAFFGQGTRLTVV.

This sequence joins TRBV9 and TRBJ2-5; D uncertain. Between the trimmed V and J ends, which lost 2 bases and 1 base, there was a span of 9 bases. Germline CDR1 SGDLS, CDR2 YYNGEE. The CDR3 is 14 residues long. CDR3 residues: CASSVAATQETQYF. CDR3 sequence (DNA): TGTGCCAGCAGCGTGGCAGCAACCCAAGAGACCCAGTACTTC.

The chain employs TRBV11-2 and TRBJ1-5; the D is unclear. This CDR3 is built from 15 residues. Trimming removed 5 bases from V and 5 bases from J, with 16 bases in between. CDR1 and CDR2 from the germline V gene are SGHAT and FQNNGV. CDR3 coding DNA: TGTGCCAGCAGCCTCCACGCTCCCAGCTATCAGCCCCAGCATTTT. Protein: CASSLHAPSYQPQHF. Based on the CDR3 plus reference TRBV11-2 and TRBJ1-5, the full variable domain is EAGVAQSPRYKIIEKRQSVAFWCNPISGHATLYWYQQILGQGPKLLIQFQNNGVVDDSQLPKDRFSAERLKGVDSTLKIQPAKLEDSAVYLCASSLHAPSYQPQHFGDGTRLSIL.

This rearrangement joins TRBV7-9 to TRBJ2-7; D not certain. The germline V and J ends were trimmed by 3 bases and 2 bases, with 5 bases remaining between them. The CDR3 consists of 12 residues. The germline gives CDR1 SEHNR, CDR2 FQNEAQ (reference sequence). The CDR3 nucleotides are TGTGCCAGCAGCTTTAGGACCTACGAGCAGTACTTC. Its protein is CASSFRTYEQYF.

The V and J genes are TRBV9 and TRBJ2-3; 9 nucleotides agree with TRBD1. The CDR3 is 16 amino acids. V lost 2 bases and J lost 6; bases outside the gene matches: 10. The germline V gene encodes CDR1 SGDLS and CDR2 YYNGEE. The CDR3 spells CASSVKGDRALDTQYF. The CDR3 DNA follows: TGTGCCAGCAGCGTTAAAGGGGACAGGGCTTTGGATACGCAGTATTTT.

This chain links TRBV9 with TRBJ1-1; TRBD1 matches at 8 bases. V shed 4 bases and J 5 bases; nucleotides not matched to a gene: 4. The CDR3 covers 13 residues. The germline V gene encodes CDR1 SGDLS and CDR2 YYNGEE. The CDR3 sequence: CASSSGQVTEAFF. The CDR3 DNA is TGTGCCAGCAGCTCGGGACAGGTTACTGAAGCTTTCTTT. The whole variable domain, filled in from reference TRBV9 and TRBJ1-1, reads DSGVTQTPKHLITATGQRVTLRCSPRSGDLSVYWYQQSLDQGLQFLIQYYNGEERAKGNILERFSAQQFPDLHSELNLSSLELGDSALYFCASSSGQVTEAFFGQGTRLTVV.

V and J are TRBV5-6 and TRBJ2-2; no clear D gene. Germline V gene lookup returns CDR1 SGHDT and CDR2 YYEEEE. V dropped 0 bases and J dropped 5 bases, with 5 bases sitting between them. This CDR3 contains 13 residues. DNA of the CDR3: TGTGCCAGCAGCTTGGTTCTTACCGGGGAGCTGTTTTTT. Protein: CASSLVLTGELFF.

V gene TRBV6-6 combines with J gene TRBJ1-5; D perhaps matches TRBD1 (6 bases). This CDR3 contains 15 residues. V lost 6 bases, J lost 0 bases, and 12 bases lay in between. Germline V CDR1 and CDR2: MNHNY, SVGAGI (reference sequence). This CDR3 reads CASSEGGDSNQPQHF. The CDR3 DNA sequence: TGTGCCAGCAGCGAGGGGGGAGATAGCAATCAGCCCCAGCATTTT.

This chain uses TRBV6-5 with TRBJ1-1; D is undetermined. Per germline, CDR1 MNHEY and CDR2 SVGAGI. This CDR3 contains 13 residues. V lost 10 bases, J lost 4 bases, and 16 bases lay in between. DNA for the CDR3: TGTGCCACCAAGTTACCCGACACCACTGAAGCTTTCTTT. Translating gives CATKLPDTTEAFF.

The chain employs TRBV4-2 and TRBJ2-7; maybe TRBD1 (7 bases). Germline V gene sequence: CDR1 LGHNA, CDR2 YNFKEQ. V lost 1 base and J 5 bases, leaving 21 bases between the germline ends. CDR3 size: 17 residues. In nucleotides, the CDR3 is TGTGCCAGCAGCCAAGCCGCGGGACAGTATCAGGAGGACGAGCAGTACTTC. Its translation: CASSQAAGQYQEDEQYF.

The table lists this clone with a few counts. The rearrangement uses TRBV9 and TRBJ1-4; D is unresolved. Germline V gives CDR1 SGDLS, CDR2 YYNGEE. V was trimmed by 0 bases and J by 0 bases, leaving 6 bases between them. The CDR3 contains 15 residues. In DNA form, the CDR3 reads TGTGCCAGCAGCGTAGGGCCAGCAACTAATGAAAAACTGTTTTTT. It yields the protein CASSVGPATNEKLFF.

The J gene is TRBJ1-2, the V gene TRBV27, with a tentative D call TRBD1 (5 bases). The germline CDR1 and CDR2 sequences are MNHEY and SMNVEV (reference sequence). The CDR3 has 13 residues. V was pared by 8 bases and J by 5 bases, with 15 bases between. CDR3: CASAPGLVYGYTF. Here the CDR3 DNA reads TGTGCCAGCGCTCCAGGGTTAGTTTATGGCTACACCTTC.

The chain recombines TRBV9 with TRBJ1-2; D may be TRBD1 (6 bases). V lost 3 bases and J lost 4, with 19 bases in between. The germline gives CDR1 SGDLS, CDR2 YYNGEE. The CDR3 is 16 residues long. CDR3 loop: CASSALGGAQGYGYTF. The DNA of the CDR3 is TGTGCCAGCAGCGCTCTTGGGGGCGCGCAGGGCTATGGCTACACCTTC. Full variable domain (rest looked up from reference TRBV9 and TRBJ1-2): DSGVTQTPKHLITATGQRVTLRCSPRSGDLSVYWYQQSLDQGLQFLIQYYNGEERAKGNILERFSAQQFPDLHSELNLSSLELGDSALYFCASSALGGAQGYGYTFGSGTRLTVV.

This chain joins TRBV19 and TRBJ2-1; D unclear. The CDR3 extends over 15 amino acids. Trimming left V 4 bases short and J 2 bases short, with 12 bases between. The germline gives CDR1 LNHDA, CDR2 SQIVND (reference sequence). The CDR3, as DNA: TGTGCCAGTAGTAGCTCCGCGGAGACCTACAATGAGCAGTTCTTC. Amino acids: CASSSSAETYNEQFF. The entire variable domain, with the rest obtained from reference TRBV19 and TRBJ2-1, is as follows: DGGITQSPKYLFRKEGQNVTLSCEQNLNHDAMYWYRQDPGQGLRLIYYSQIVNDFQKGDIAEGYSVSREKKESFPLTVTSAQKNPTAFYLCASSSSAETYNEQFFGPGTRLTVL.

V and J are TRBV5-8 and TRBJ2-7; tentatively, D is TRBD1 (6 bases). Germline V gene data show CDR1 as SGHTS and CDR2 as YDEGEE. The CDR3 covers 13 residues. The V end was cut by 5 bases, the J end by 2 bases, with 11 bases between. Written as DNA, the CDR3 is TGTGCCAGCAGTCCTACAGGGACCTACGAGCAGTACTTC. The encoded protein is CASSPTGTYEQYF. Together with reference TRBV5-8 and TRBJ2-7, the CDR3 gives the full variable domain: EAGVTQSPTHLIKTRGQQATLRCSPISGHTSVYWYQQALGLGLQFLLWYDEGEERNRGNFPPRFSGRQFPNYSSELNVNALELEDSALYLCASSPTGTYEQYFGPGTRLTVT.

The V and J genes are TRBV5-6 and TRBJ2-1; D assignment may be TRBD1 or TRBD2 (5 bases each). This CDR3 region has 13 residues. V lost 4 bases to trimming and J lost 7 bases, with 12 bases between them. Germline CDR1 SGHDT, CDR2 YYEEEE. The CDR3 reads CASSPGADNEQFF. The CDR3, as DNA: TGTGCCAGCAGCCCCGGGGCCGATAATGAGCAGTTCTTC.

J is TRBJ2-2 and V is TRBV5-6, with D possibly matching TRBD2 (5 bases). Germline CDR1 is SGHDT and CDR2 is YYEEEE. Trimming took 6 bases from V and 1 from J, leaving 13 bases between them. The CDR3 contains 15 residues. CDR3 loop: CASTPDFQNTGELFF. CDR3 in DNA: TGTGCCAGCACCCCGGACTTCCAGAACACCGGGGAGCTGTTTTTT.

The chain combines TRBV4-3 with TRBJ2-1; a weak D match, TRBD1 (5 bases). Germline V gene lookup returns CDR1 LGHNA and CDR2 YSLEER. V gave up 0 bases and J gave up 8 bases, with 14 bases separating them. There are 15 residues in the CDR3. The CDR3 sequence: CASSQDKFSGHEQFF. In nucleotides, the CDR3 is TGCGCCAGCAGCCAAGATAAGTTCTCAGGGCATGAGCAGTTCTTC.

The V gene is TRBV19, the J gene TRBJ1-1; possibly TRBD1 for D (6 bases). Germline CDR1 LNHDA, CDR2 SQIVND (reference sequence). The CDR3 extends over 12 amino acids. Deletions cut 7 bases from V and 5 bases from J, with 11 bases between. CDR3 nucleotide sequence: TGTGCCAGTACCTGGGGGGCGACTGAAGCTTTCTTT. It encodes CASTWGATEAFF.

The V gene is TRBV6-6, the J gene TRBJ2-2; no clear D gene. The germline CDR1 and CDR2 sequences are MNHNY and SVGAGI (reference sequence). This CDR3 spans 13 amino acids. The V end was cut by 2 bases, the J end by 0 bases, with 1 base between. The CDR3 region has the DNA TGTGCCAGCAGTTACGCGAACACCGGGGAGCTGTTTTTT. Its translation: CASSYANTGELFF.

This clone appeared once. This chain links TRBV15 with TRBJ2-2, with D maybe TRBD2 (5 bases). Trimming removed 3 bases from V and 0 bases from J, with 11 bases in between. In germline, CDR1 is LNHNV, CDR2 YYDKDF (reference sequence). The CDR3 extends over 16 amino acids. The chain's CDR3 is CATSSEPGSNTGELFF. The CDR3 DNA is TGTGCCACCAGCAGCGAACCGGGATCGAACACCGGGGAGCTGTTTTTT. The full variable domain, completed using reference TRBV15 and TRBJ2-2, is DAMVIQNPRYQVTQFGKPVTLSCSQTLNHNVMYWYQQKSSQAPKLLFHYYDKDFNNEADTPDNFQSRRPNTSFCFLDIRSPGLGDTAMYLCATSSEPGSNTGELFFGEGSRLTVL.

This CDR3 is CASSQLTNQPQHF. The CDR3 nucleotides are TGCGCCAGCAGCCAACTTACTAATCAGCCCCAGCATTTT. The V and J genes are TRBV4-1 and TRBJ1-5; the D is unclear. The CDR3 is made up of 13 amino acids. Germline V gene sequence: CDR1 MGHRA, CDR2 YSYEKL. The ends were cut back, 2 bases at V and 4 bases at J, with 6 bases in the middle.

The DNA for the CDR3 is TGTGCCAGCAGCGGACCCTCAGGGTTCGCTAATGAAAAACTGTTTTTT. This translates into CASSGPSGFANEKLFF. J is TRBJ1-4 and V is TRBV9; D possibly corresponds to TRBD1 (5 bases). Trimming cost V 3 bases and J 3 bases, with 15 bases left between them. Germline V gene sequence: CDR1 SGDLS, CDR2 YYNGEE. This CDR3 region has 16 residues.

A single count supports this clone. V and J are TRBV4-3 and TRBJ2-1; D remains unclear. The germline CDR1 and CDR2 sequences are LGHNA and YSLEER. This CDR3 is built from 12 residues. V lost 0 bases and J lost 10, with 7 bases in between. The DNA for the CDR3 is TGCGCCAGCAGCCAAGATCGGACCGAGCAGTTCTTC. Protein product: CASSQDRTEQFF.

This clone is a singleton in its sample. The chain carries TRBV5-5 and TRBJ1-4; D not resolved. The germline gives CDR1 SGHKS, CDR2 YYEKEE (reference sequence). This CDR3 contains 15 residues. Trimming removed 4 bases from V and 6 bases from J, with 16 bases in between. The CDR3 here is CASSPVTPGYEKLFF. DNA of the CDR3: TGTGCCAGCAGCCCAGTGACCCCTGGTTATGAAAAACTGTTTTTT.

This clone was observed a few times. The gene calls are TRBV4-1 and TRBJ1-6; unclear D gene. Between the trimmed V and J ends, which lost 1 base and 8 bases, there was a span of 9 bases. This CDR3 contains 14 residues. Per the germline V gene, CDR1 is MGHRA and CDR2 is YSYEKL. The DNA of the CDR3 is TGCGCCAGCAGCCAAGGTGGCAGATATTCACCCCTCCACTTT. Protein sequence: CASSQGGRYSPLHF.

The V gene is TRBV4-1, the J gene TRBJ2-7; 7 positions agree with TRBD1. Trimming at V came to 0 bases and at J to 0 bases, leaving 2 bases not matched to a gene. CDR3 length equals 15 residues. Germline lookup yields CDR1 MGHRA and CDR2 YSYEKL. CDR3 residues: CASSQDRDSSYEQYF. Here the CDR3 DNA reads TGCGCCAGCAGCCAAGACCGGGACAGCTCCTACGAGCAGTACTTC.

The chain employs TRBV15 and TRBJ1-6, with D unresolved. CDR1 and CDR2 (germline): LNHNV, YYDKDF (reference sequence). CDR3 length equals 12 residues. The V end was cut by 1 base, the J end by 11 bases, with 6 bases between. The CDR3 nucleotides read TGTGCCACCAGCAGAGGCAGGACACCCCTCCACTTT. This translates into CATSRGRTPLHF.

The chain couples TRBV30 to TRBJ2-1, with D perhaps matching TRBD1 (5 bases). The ends were cut back, 3 bases at V and 4 bases at J, with 22 bases in the middle. This CDR3 comprises 17 residues. Germline CDR1 reads GTSNPN; CDR2 reads SVGIG (reference sequence). DNA for the CDR3: TGTGCCTGGAGGCGTGGGGCCTCCCACCCCTTTTACAATGAGCAGTTCTTC. This sequence encodes CAWRRGASHPFYNEQFF.

This chain connects TRBV18 to TRBJ2-3, with D uncertain. V was trimmed by 4 bases and J by 2 bases, leaving 7 bases between them. Per germline, CDR1 KGHSH and CDR2 LQKENI. There are 13 residues in the CDR3. CDR3 coding DNA: TGTGCCAGCTCACGACTGTCCACAGATACGCAGTATTTT. It translates to CASSRLSTDTQYF.